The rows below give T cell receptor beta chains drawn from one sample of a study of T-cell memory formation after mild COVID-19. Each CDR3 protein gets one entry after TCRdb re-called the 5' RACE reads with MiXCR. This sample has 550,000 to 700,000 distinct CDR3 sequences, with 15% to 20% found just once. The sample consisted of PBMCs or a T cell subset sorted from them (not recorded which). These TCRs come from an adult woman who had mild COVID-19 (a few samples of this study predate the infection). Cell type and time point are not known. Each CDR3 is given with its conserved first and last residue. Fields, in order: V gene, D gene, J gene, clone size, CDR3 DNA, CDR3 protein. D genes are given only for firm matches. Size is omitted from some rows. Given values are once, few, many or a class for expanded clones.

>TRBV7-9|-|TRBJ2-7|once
TGTGCCAGCAGGGAGGGGGGAGGTTACGAGCAGTACTTC
CASREGGGYEQYF
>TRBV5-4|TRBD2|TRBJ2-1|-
TGTGCCAGCAGCTTTTACGGGGGGGCGGAGGATGAGCAGTTCTTC
CASSFYGGAEDEQFF
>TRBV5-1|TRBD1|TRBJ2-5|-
TGCGCCAGCAGCCTAGGGACAGGGGGCGCGGTGGAGACCCAGTACTTC
CASSLGTGGAVETQYF
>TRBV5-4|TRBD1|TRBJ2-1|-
TGTGCCAGCAGCCTGCGACAGGGGGCGGACTTCTTC
CASSLRQGADFF
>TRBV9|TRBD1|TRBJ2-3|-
TGTGCCAGCAGCCCCCTCCCGACAGGGGCGAGCACAGATACGCAGTATTTT
CASSPLPTGASTDTQYF
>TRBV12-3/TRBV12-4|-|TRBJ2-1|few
TGTGCCAGCAGTTTAGCGCTGAGACTGGAGGGAGATGAGCAGTTCTTC
CASSLALRLEGDEQFF
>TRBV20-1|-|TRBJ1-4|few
TGCAGTGCTTTAGGACAGACTAATGAAAAACTGTTTTTT
CSALGQTNEKLFF
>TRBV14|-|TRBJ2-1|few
TGTGCCAGCAGCCAAGATCGGGGGTCCTACAATGAGCAGTTCTTC
CASSQDRGSYNEQFF
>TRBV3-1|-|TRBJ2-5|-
TGTGCCAGCAGCCAAAGCGTCAATACCCCGGAGACCCAGTACTTC
CASSQSVNTPETQYF
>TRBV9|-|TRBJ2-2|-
TGTGCCAGCAGCTCCCGGTCAGCGAACACCGGGGAGCTGTTTTTT
CASSSRSANTGELFF
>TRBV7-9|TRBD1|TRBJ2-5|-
TGTGCCAGCAGCGCGCCACAGGGGGAGGAAGAGACCCAGTACTTC
CASSAPQGEEETQYF
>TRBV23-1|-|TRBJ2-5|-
TGCGCCAGCAGTCAATCGGCGGGGAGAGAGACCCAGTACTTC
CASSQSAGRETQYF
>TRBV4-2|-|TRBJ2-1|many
TGTGCCAGCAGCCAAGATTCGGAGACACCGAGGGGGCAGTTCTTC
CASSQDSETPRGQFF
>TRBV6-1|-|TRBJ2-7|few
TGTGCCAGCAGTGAAGCGGGGGTCGAGCAGTACTTC
CASSEAGVEQYF
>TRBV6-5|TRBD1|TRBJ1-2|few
TGTGCCAGCAGTTACTTTGGACAGGGAAGGATATATGGCTACACCTTC
CASSYFGQGRIYGYTF
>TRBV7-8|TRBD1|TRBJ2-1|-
TGTGCCAGCAGTTTCCGCGGACAGGATTACAATGAGCAGTTCTTC
CASSFRGQDYNEQFF